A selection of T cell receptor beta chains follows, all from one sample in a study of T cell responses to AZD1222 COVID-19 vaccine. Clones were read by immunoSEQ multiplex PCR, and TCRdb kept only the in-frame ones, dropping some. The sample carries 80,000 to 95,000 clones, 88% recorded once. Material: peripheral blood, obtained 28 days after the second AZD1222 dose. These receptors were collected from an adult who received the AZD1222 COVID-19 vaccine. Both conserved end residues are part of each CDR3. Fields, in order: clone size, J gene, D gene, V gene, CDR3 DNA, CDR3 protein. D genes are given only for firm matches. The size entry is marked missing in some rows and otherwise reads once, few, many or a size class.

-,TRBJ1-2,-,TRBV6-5,TGTGCCAGCAGTTACGGCTATGGCTACACCTTC,CASSYGYGYTF
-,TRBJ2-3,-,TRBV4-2,TGTGCCAGCAGCCAAGATCTCAGACTAGATGTGGGAGATACGCAGTATTTT,CASSQDLRLDVGDTQYF
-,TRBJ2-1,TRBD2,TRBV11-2,TGTGCCAGCAGCGTGACTAGCGGGAGCTACAATGAGCAGTTCTTC,CASSVTSGSYNEQFF
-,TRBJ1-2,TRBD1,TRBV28,TGTGCCAGCAGTTCGACCAGGGGGCTGGGCTTC,CASSSTRGLGF
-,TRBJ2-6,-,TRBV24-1,TGTGCCACCAGTGCCTGGGGCTCTGGGGCCAACGTCCTGACTTTC,CATSAWGSGANVLTF
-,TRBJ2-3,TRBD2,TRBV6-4,TGTGCCAGCAGTGTAGCGGGAGAGGGAACAGATACGCAGTATTTT,CASSVAGEGTDTQYF
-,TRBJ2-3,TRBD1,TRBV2,TGTGCCAGCACCCCCCCCTCGGGGTCAGGGGGATTAGATACGCAGTATTTT,CASTPPSGSGGLDTQYF
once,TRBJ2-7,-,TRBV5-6,TGTGCCAGCAGCTTGACCCTTTCCTACGAGCAGTACTTC,CASSLTLSYEQYF
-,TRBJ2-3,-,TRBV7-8,TGTGCCAGCAGGTCAGAGAGACTCCTCACAGATACGCAGTATTTT,CASRSERLLTDTQYF
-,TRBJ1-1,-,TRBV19,TGTGCCAGTAGTATAACCTTGGGAACGGGGACTGAAGCTTTCTTT,CASSITLGTGTEAFF
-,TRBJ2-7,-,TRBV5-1,TGCGCCAGCAGCTTGAGCGCTTCATACTACGAGCAGTACTTC,CASSLSASYYEQYF
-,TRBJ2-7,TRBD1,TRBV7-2,TGTGCCAGCAGCCTCGGACAGGCGAGCTACGAGCAGTACTTC,CASSLGQASYEQYF
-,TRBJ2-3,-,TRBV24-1,TGTGCCACCAGTGGGGCCGGAGAAGGCACAGATACGCAGTATTTT,CATSGAGEGTDTQYF
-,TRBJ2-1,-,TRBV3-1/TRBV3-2,TGTGCCAGCAGCCAGACCCTACACAATGAGCAGTTCTTC,CASSQTLHNEQFF
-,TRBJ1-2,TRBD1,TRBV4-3,TGCGCCAGCAGCCAGGCCCTTTACAGGGGAGGCAACTATGGCTACACCTTC,CASSQALYRGGNYGYTF